This entry is about one T cell receptor (beta chain). This sample is part of a study of blood T cell repertoires in COVID-19. As for the study in general: COVID-19 samples from acute and convalescent phases originated in the United States, Italy and Spain. T cells, B-cell-depleted T cells, or PBMCs provided the cDNA or gDNA that served as material.

Profiled with immunoSEQ multiplex PCR; TCRdb holds only in-frame clones, not every one. The sample lists 85,000 to 100,000 clones, about 83% occurring once. The sequencing input was peripheral blood. The source is a woman between 55 and 75 years old with COVID-19, enrolled during active disease.

The CDR3 DNA is TGTGCCAGCAGCTTAGCTTCGACAGGGACGGGGTGGAACGAGCAGTACTTC. Translated, it gives CASSLASTGTGWNEQYF. The rearrangement uses TRBV7-6 and TRBJ2-7, with 7 bases identical to TRBD1. CDR1 and CDR2 (germline): SGHVS, FNYEAQ. The length of the CDR3 is 17 residues. The J segment lost 5 bases and the V segment lost 0 bases, leaving 13 bases of the junction unmatched.